The 21 T cell receptor beta chains below all came from one sample that was sequenced in a study of blood T cell repertoires in COVID-19. The protocol was immunoSEQ multiplex PCR, while the TCRdb copy is restricted to in-frame clones and leaves out a portion. The data show tens of thousands of clones, with roughly 87% seen just once and 5.1% held by the top ten. Sequenced sample: peripheral blood. These TCRs come from a man at least 80 years old in a cohort sampled during active COVID-19.

The chain couples TRBV11-2 to TRBJ2-7; D is undetermined. CDR1 is SGHAT, CDR2 FQNNGV, per germline. Deletions cut 4 bases from V and 0 bases from J, with 13 bases between. The length of the CDR3 is 15 residues. For the CDR3, the DNA is TGTGCCAGCAGCTCCCGAACAGACAACTCCTACGAGCAGTACTTC. This sequence encodes CASSSRTDNSYEQYF.

This chain links TRBV5-6 with TRBJ2-7; 8 bases are a match to TRBD1. The CDR3 sequence is 14 residues long. CDR1 SGHDT and CDR2 YYEEEE come from the germline V gene. V lost 0 bases, J lost 7 bases, and 6 bases stayed unmatched. The CDR3 DNA reads as TGTGCCAGCAGCTTGGGACAGGGGTTGAGGGAGCAGTACTTC. It specifies CASSLGQGLREQYF.

The V and J genes are TRBV19 and TRBJ1-2; a weak D match, TRBD1 (5 bases). CDR1 is LNHDA and CDR2 is SQIVND in the germline V gene (reference sequence). The V and J ends lost 8 bases and 1 base respectively, with 14 bases between them. The CDR3 spans 14 residues. The CDR3: CASASGGGNYGYTF. The CDR3 bases are TGTGCCAGTGCTTCGGGGGGAGGTAACTATGGCTACACCTTC.

This chain links TRBV7-2 with TRBJ2-5; 10 bases agree with TRBD2. The CDR3 runs to 17 residues. The germline V gene has CDR1 SGHTA and CDR2 FQGNSA. Germline trimming cut 1 base from V and 2 bases from J; bases unmatched to any gene: 7. CDR3 nucleotides: TGTGCCAGCAGCTTAGTCGCCCTTAGCGGGGGGCAAGAGACCCAGTACTTC. This translates into CASSLVALSGGQETQYF.

The gene calls are TRBV19 and TRBJ1-1; no clear D gene. Per germline, CDR1 LNHDA and CDR2 SQIVND (reference sequence). With 4 bases removed from V and 0 bases from J, the gap between germline ends came to 6 bases. This CDR3 spans 13 amino acids. The CDR3 loop is CASSTEMNTEAFF. CDR3 bases: TGTGCCAGTAGTACCGAGATGAACACTGAAGCTTTCTTT.

The CDR3 reads CASSPGVGQGNTEAFF. CDR3 coding DNA: TGTGCCAGCTCACCAGGGGTTGGACAGGGGAACACTGAAGCTTTCTTT. The chain recombines TRBV18 with TRBJ1-1, with 8 bases lining up with TRBD1. Unmatched junction bases numbered 6, after V lost 2 bases and J lost 1 base. This CDR3 has 16 residues. Germline V gene data show CDR1 as KGHSH and CDR2 as LQKENI.

The DNA of the CDR3 is TGTGCCAGCAGCCCCCAGACAGGTCTTAGCAATCAGCCCCAGCATTTT. It encodes CASSPQTGLSNQPQHF. The chain joins TRBV7-2 to TRBJ1-5; tentatively, D is TRBD1 (6 bases). V was pared by 5 bases and J by 0 bases, with 14 bases between. The germline V gene has CDR1 SGHTA and CDR2 FQGNSA. The CDR3 is 16 residues long.

V gene TRBV6-5 combines with J gene TRBJ2-5, with 8 bases fitting TRBD1. The germline CDR1 and CDR2 sequences are MNHEY and SVGAGI. The CDR3 is 15 amino acids. J gave up 5 bases and V 6 bases, and 11 bases lay outside the gene matches. The CDR3 spells CASSLGQGGIETQYF. In DNA, the CDR3 is TGTGCCAGCAGCCTTGGACAGGGTGGCATCGAGACCCAGTACTTC.

The chain employs TRBV7-8 and TRBJ2-3, with 8 positions matching TRBD2. Germline V lookup: CDR1 SGHVS, CDR2 FQNEAQ. The CDR3 spans 17 residues. V lost 1 base, J lost 2 bases, and 8 bases stayed unmatched. DNA for the CDR3: TGTGCCAGCAGCTTAGGCGGCGGGGGGCGACTCACAGATACGCAGTATTTT. Translated, it gives CASSLGGGGRLTDTQYF.

The V call is TRBV24-1, the J call TRBJ1-4; TRBD1 might be the D (6 bases). Germline values: CDR1 KGHDR, CDR2 SFDVKD. V lost 2 bases, J lost 1 base, and 13 bases lay in between. This CDR3 is 17 amino acids long. The CDR3: CATSDSKTGRTNEKLFF. CDR3 nucleotides: TGTGCCACCAGTGATTCCAAGACAGGCCGAACTAATGAAAAACTGTTTTTT.

The chain carries TRBV5-5 and TRBJ1-2; 9 bases match TRBD1. V shed 2 bases, J shed 2 bases, and the junction held 1 base outside the gene matches. Per the germline V gene, CDR1 is SGHKS and CDR2 is YYEKEE (reference sequence). The CDR3 spans 14 residues. As DNA, the CDR3 is TGTGCCAGCAGCTTCACAGGGGGCAACTATGGCTACACCTTC. Its translation: CASSFTGGNYGYTF.

This clone was observed a handful of times. This chain links TRBV27 with TRBJ2-2; 10 bases line up with TRBD2. CDR3 length: 16 amino acids. The ends lost 6 bases at V and 4 bases at J; junction bases unmatched: 8. Germline V CDR1 and CDR2: MNHEY, SMNVEV (reference sequence). The DNA for the CDR3 is TGTGCCAGCAGGGGAAGCGGGGGGGCAGGCACCGGGGAGCTGTTTTTT. Amino acids: CASRGSGGAGTGELFF.

This chain links TRBV4-3 with TRBJ1-4; tentative D call: TRBD1 (6 bases). This CDR3 has 15 residues. V lost 0 bases to trimming and J lost 9 bases, with 14 bases between them. Germline V gene lookup returns CDR1 LGHNA and CDR2 YSLEER. The CDR3: CASSQERGGQQKLFF. The CDR3 DNA is TGCGCCAGCAGCCAAGAGAGGGGGGGCCAACAAAAACTGTTTTTT.

This clone was seen once. The chain is built from TRBV5-1 and TRBJ2-3, with 7 bases aligning to TRBD2. With 4 bases clipped from V and 0 bases from J, the junction kept 11 bases outside the gene matches. This CDR3 contains 17 residues. Germline CDR1 SGHRS, CDR2 YFSETQ. The CDR3 sequence is CASSVAPAGTSTDTQYF. CDR3 bases: TGCGCCAGCAGCGTAGCACCAGCGGGGACGAGCACAGATACGCAGTATTTT.

V and J are TRBV5-4 and TRBJ2-2; D remains unclear. Germline V gives CDR1 SGHNT, CDR2 YYREEE (reference sequence). This CDR3 is 16 amino acids long. V gave up 4 bases and J gave up 1 base, with 14 bases separating them. DNA of the CDR3: TGTGCCAGCAGCGATCGGGTCGACCTGAACACCGGGGAGCTGTTTTTT. Translating gives CASSDRVDLNTGELFF.

CDR3 coding DNA: TGTGCCAGCAGCCTGATCGGGGGGGCCATTTCTACCAATGAGCAGTTCTTC. Translated, it gives CASSLIGGAISTNEQFF. The V call is TRBV2, the J call TRBJ2-1, with 8 nucleotides matching TRBD2. Germline trimming cut 6 bases from V and 6 bases from J; bases unmatched to any gene: 16. Germline values: CDR1 SNHLY, CDR2 FYNNEI. The CDR3 has 17 residues.

The V call is TRBV3-1 (or the pseudogene TRBV3-2), the J call TRBJ2-6, with 7 positions matching TRBD1. Germline V gene data show CDR1 as LGHDT and CDR2 as YNNKEL (reference sequence). The CDR3 is made up of 17 amino acids. The trim removed 1 base at V and 0 bases at J, leaving 3 bases unmatched. This CDR3 is CASSQGAGGSGANVLTF. CDR3 nucleotide sequence: TGTGCCAGCAGCCAAGGAGCAGGGGGCTCTGGGGCCAACGTCCTGACTTTC.

The chain uses TRBV6-1 and TRBJ2-1; 9 bases fit TRBD2. The germline V gene has CDR1 MNHNS and CDR2 SASEGT. The CDR3 runs to 16 residues. After removal of 2 bases from V and 7 bases from J, the junction contained 9 bases not matched to a gene. The CDR3 sequence is CASSEYGGGALNEQFF. In DNA form, the CDR3 reads TGTGCCAGCAGTGAATACGGCGGGGGGGCCTTAAATGAGCAGTTCTTC.

The rearrangement links TRBV5-1 to TRBJ2-3, with 8 positions matching TRBD1. V gave up 0 bases and J gave up 5 bases; unmatched junction bases: 8. The germline gives CDR1 SGHRS, CDR2 YFSETQ. The CDR3 is 16 residues long. The CDR3 nucleotides read TGCGCCAGCAGCTTGGCTCCGGGCAGGGGGCAAGATACGCAGTATTTT. Amino acid sequence: CASSLAPGRGQDTQYF.

The chain has TRBV25-1 and TRBJ1-2; D is perhaps TRBD1 (6 bases). This CDR3 region has 13 residues. CDR1 MGHDK and CDR2 SYGVNS come from the germline V gene. Trimming left V 5 bases short and J 3 bases short, with 10 bases between. The CDR3 loop is CASSPAGDYGYTF. In DNA, the CDR3 is TGTGCCAGCAGTCCAGCAGGGGACTATGGCTACACCTTC.

The chain uses TRBV6-6 and TRBJ1-3; TRBD1 matches at 8 bases. The J segment lost 6 bases and the V segment lost 4 bases, leaving 8 bases of the junction unmatched. In germline, CDR1 is MNHNY, CDR2 SVGAGI (reference sequence). The CDR3 is made up of 15 amino acids. The CDR3: CASSSQGDLENTIYF. CDR3 DNA sequence: TGTGCCAGCAGTTCACAGGGGGACTTGGAAAACACCATATATTTT.